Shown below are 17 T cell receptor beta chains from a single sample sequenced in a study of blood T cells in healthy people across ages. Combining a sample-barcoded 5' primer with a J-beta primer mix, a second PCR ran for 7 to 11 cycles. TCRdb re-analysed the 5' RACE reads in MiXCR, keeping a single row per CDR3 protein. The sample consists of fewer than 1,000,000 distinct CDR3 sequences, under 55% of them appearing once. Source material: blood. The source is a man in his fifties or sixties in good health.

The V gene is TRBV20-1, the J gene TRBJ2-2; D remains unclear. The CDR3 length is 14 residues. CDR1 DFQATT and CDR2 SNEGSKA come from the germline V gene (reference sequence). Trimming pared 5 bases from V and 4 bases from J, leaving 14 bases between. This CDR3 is CSALRVFGTGELFF. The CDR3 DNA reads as TGCAGTGCTCTTAGGGTGTTCGGCACCGGGGAGCTGTTTTTT.

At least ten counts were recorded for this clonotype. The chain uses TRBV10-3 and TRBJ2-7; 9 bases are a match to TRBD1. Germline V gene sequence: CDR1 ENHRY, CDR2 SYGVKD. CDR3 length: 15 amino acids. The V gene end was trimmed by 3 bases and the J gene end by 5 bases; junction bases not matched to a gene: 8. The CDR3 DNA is TGTGCCATCAGTGACCGGACAGGGGAAGTCAACGAGCAGTACTTC. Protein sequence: CAISDRTGEVNEQYF.

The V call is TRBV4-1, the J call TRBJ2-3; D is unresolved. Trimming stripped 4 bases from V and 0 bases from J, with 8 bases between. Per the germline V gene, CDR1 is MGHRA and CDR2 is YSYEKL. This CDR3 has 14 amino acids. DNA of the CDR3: TGCGCCAGCAGCCGGGAAGGGAGCACAGATACGCAGTATTTT. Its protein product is CASSREGSTDTQYF.

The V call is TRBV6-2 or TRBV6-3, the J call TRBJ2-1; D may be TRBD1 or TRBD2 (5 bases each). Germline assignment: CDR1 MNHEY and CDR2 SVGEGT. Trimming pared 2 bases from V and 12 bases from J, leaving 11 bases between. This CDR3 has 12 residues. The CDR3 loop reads CASSYGDQRQFF. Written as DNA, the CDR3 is TGTGCCAGCAGTTACGGGGACCAAAGGCAGTTCTTC.

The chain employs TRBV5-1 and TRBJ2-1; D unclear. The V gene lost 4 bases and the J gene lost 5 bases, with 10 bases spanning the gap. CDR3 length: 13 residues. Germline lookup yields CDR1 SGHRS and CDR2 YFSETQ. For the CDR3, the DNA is TGCGCCAGCAGCGGGTACAACAACAATGAGCAGTTCTTC. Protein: CASSGYNNNEQFF.

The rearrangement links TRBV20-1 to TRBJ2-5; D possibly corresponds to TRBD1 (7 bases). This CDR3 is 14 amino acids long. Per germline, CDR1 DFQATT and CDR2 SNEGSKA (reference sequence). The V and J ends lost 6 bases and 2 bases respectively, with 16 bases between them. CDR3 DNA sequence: TGCAGTGCAAGGACGACAGGGAGGCAAGAGACCCAGTACTTC. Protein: CSARTTGRQETQYF.

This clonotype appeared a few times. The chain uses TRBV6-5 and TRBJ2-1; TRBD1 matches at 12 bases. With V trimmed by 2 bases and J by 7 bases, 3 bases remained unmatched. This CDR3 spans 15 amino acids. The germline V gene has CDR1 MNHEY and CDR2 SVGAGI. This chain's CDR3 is CASSYGTGGGNEQFF. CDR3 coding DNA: TGTGCCAGCAGTTACGGGACAGGGGGCGGGAATGAGCAGTTCTTC.

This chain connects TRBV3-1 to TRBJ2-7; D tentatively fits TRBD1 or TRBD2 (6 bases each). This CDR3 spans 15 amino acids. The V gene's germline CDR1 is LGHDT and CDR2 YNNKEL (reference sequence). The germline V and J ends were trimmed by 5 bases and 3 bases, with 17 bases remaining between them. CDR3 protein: CASSTRGGTGYEQYF. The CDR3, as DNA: TGTGCCAGCAGCACTAGAGGGGGGACTGGCTACGAGCAGTACTTC.

The CDR3 reads CASSPLGQWALNEQFF. The CDR3 DNA reads as TGTGCCAGCAGTCCGCTGGGACAGTGGGCTCTCAATGAGCAGTTCTTC. The V call is TRBV28, the J call TRBJ2-1, with 7 bases identical to TRBD1. V dropped 5 bases and J dropped 6; count of bases not matched to a gene: 13. This CDR3 has 16 residues. CDR1 is MDHEN and CDR2 is SYDVKM in the germline V gene.

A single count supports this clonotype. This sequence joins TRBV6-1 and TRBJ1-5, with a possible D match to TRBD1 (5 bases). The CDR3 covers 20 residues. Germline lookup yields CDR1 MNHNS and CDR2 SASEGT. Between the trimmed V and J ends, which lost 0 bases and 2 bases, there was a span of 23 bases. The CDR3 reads CASSEARWQGMRSGNQPQHF. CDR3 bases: TGTGCCAGCAGTGAAGCGCGATGGCAGGGTATGAGGAGCGGCAATCAGCCCCAGCATTTT.

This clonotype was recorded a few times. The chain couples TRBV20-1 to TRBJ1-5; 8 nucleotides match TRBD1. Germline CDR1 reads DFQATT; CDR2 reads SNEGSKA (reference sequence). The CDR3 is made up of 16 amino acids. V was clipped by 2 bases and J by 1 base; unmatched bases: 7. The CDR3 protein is CSARPAGQGSNQPQHF. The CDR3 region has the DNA TGCAGTGCTAGACCCGCTGGACAGGGCAGCAATCAGCCCCAGCATTTT.

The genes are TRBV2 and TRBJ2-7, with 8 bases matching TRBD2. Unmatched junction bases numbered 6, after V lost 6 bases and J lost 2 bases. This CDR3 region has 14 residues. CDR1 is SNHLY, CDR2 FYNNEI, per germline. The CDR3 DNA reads TGTGCCAGCAGCCCGACTAGCGTCGCCTACGAGCAGTACTTC. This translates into CASSPTSVAYEQYF.

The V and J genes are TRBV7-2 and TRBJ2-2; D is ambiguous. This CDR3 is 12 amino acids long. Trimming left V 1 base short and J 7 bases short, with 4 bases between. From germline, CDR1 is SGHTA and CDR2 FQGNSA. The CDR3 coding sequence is TGTGCCAGCAGCTTAGGGTTCGGGGAGCTGTTTTTT. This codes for CASSLGFGELFF. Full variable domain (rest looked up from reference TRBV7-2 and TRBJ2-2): GAGVSQSPSNKVTEKGKDVELRCDPISGHTALYWYRQSLGQGLEFLIYFQGNSAPDKSGLPSDRFSAERTGGSVSTLTIQRTQQEDSAVYLCASSLGFGELFFGEGSRLTVL.

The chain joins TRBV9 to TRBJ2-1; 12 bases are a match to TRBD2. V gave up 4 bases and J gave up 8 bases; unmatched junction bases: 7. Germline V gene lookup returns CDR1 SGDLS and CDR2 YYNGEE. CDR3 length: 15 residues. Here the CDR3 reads CASSPRLAGAYEQFF. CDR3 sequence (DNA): TGTGCCAGCAGCCCTCGACTAGCGGGGGCCTATGAGCAGTTCTTC.

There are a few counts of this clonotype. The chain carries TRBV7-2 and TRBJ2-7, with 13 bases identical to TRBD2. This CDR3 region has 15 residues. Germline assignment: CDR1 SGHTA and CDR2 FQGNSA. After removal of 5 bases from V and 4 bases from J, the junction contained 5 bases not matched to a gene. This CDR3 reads CASSPILAGGYEQYF. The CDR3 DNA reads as TGTGCCAGCAGCCCAATACTAGCGGGGGGGTACGAGCAGTACTTC. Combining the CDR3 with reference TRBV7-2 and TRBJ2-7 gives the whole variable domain GAGVSQSPSNKVTEKGKDVELRCDPISGHTALYWYRQSLGQGLEFLIYFQGNSAPDKSGLPSDRFSAERTGGSVSTLTIQRTQQEDSAVYLCASSPILAGGYEQYFGPGTRLTVT.

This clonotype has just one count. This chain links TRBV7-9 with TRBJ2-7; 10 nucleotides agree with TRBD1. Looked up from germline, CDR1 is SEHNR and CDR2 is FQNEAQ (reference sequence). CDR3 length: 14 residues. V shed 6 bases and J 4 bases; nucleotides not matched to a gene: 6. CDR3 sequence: CASRHRDRGYEQYF. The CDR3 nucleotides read TGTGCCAGCAGACATCGGGACAGGGGTTACGAGCAGTACTTC.

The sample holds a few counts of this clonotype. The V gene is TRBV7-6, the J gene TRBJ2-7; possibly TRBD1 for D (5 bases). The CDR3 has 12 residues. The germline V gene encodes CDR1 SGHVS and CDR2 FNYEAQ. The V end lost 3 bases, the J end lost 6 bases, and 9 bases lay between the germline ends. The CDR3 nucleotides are TGTGCCAGCAGCTTCTGGGGCTCCGAGCAGTACTTC. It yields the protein CASSFWGSEQYF.